This record covers a single T cell receptor (beta chain). Its matching antigen is unknown. The CDR3 length is 15 residues. The germline CDR1 and CDR2 sequences are SGHRS and YFSETQ. The sample is drawn from a study of cytomegalovirus exposure and HLA in healthy donors. General observations from the study: A link between a missense DCLRE1C variant and TCR beta V- and J-gene trimming emerged from a later analysis. A later analysis by the authors found several of the most significant clusters apparently linked to common viral pathogens.

A multiplex PCR was run with 60 Vbeta primers and 13 Jbeta primers. Some clones are missing from TCRdb's copy, which holds only in-frame ones; the method was immunoSEQ multiplex PCR. The profile shows roughly 160,000 clones, roughly 70% of them singletons. This sequence was found in a woman aged 18-29 years in good health and CMV-seropositive. The V and J genes are TRBV5-1 and TRBJ2-7; 7 bases are a match to TRBD2. The end of the DNA fits TRBJ2-1 better, so the J call may be wrong. The sequencing sample was made of PBMCs. The CDR3 DNA reads as TGCGCCAGCAGCTTGACTAGCGCTAACTACAATGAGCAGTTCTTC. Encoded protein: CASSLTSANYNEQFF.